The subject of this entry is one TCR beta chain. The source of the sample is a study of blood T cell repertoires in COVID-19. Clones were sequenced by immunoSEQ multiplex PCR, and TCRdb holds only the in-frame ones, with some missing. This table holds over 120,000 clones, about four fifths found once. Recruitment covered roughly 24 US areas and drew participants whose ages spanned about 18 to 100 years. Recovered status applied to Cohort 3 donors who had two consecutive negative PCRs. It also applied to those with clearance or with symptom resolution. The V and J ends lost 0 bases and 1 base, in that order; junction bases with no gene match: 1. This CDR3 contains 17 residues. Germline lookup yields CDR1 SGHVS and CDR2 FNYEAQ.

This sequence originates from a man aged 45-65 years who had recovered from COVID-19. The V gene is TRBV7-6, the J gene TRBJ1-5, with 12 bases aligning to TRBD1. Material: PBMCs or T cells enriched from blood (not recorded which). CDR3 amino acids: CASSLAGTGGSNQPQHF. The CDR3 region has the DNA TGTGCCAGCAGCTTAGCGGGGACAGGGGGCAGCAATCAGCCCCAGCATTTT.